One and the same sample provided the 2 T cell receptor beta chains below, sequenced in a study of post-analysis software for immune sequencing data. Points from the study as a whole: Patients carried roughly 5 TRBV segments more frequently than controls did, and TRBV5-6, TRBV5-1 and TRBV20-1 were among them.

Presence of unique molecular identifiers characterized the TCR beta cDNA libraries. MiXCR, run by TCRdb on the PCR reads, gives a single entry per CDR3 protein. The sample records some 690,000 distinct CDR3 sequences, 30% being singletons. Their antigen targets remain unknown. The sequenced sample was blood. These receptors were taken from a girl aged 10 to 17 with multiple sclerosis.

This CDR3 reads CASRRQGPSYEQYF. The CDR3, as DNA: TGTGCCAGCAGACGACAGGGTCCCTCCTACGAGCAGTACTTC. The chain combines TRBV6-2 or TRBV6-3 with TRBJ2-7; TRBD1 matches 7 bases. The trim removed 6 bases at V and 0 bases at J, leaving 5 bases unmatched. Germline CDR1 is MNHEY and CDR2 is SVGEGT. The CDR3 totals 14 residues.

The chain combines TRBV28 with TRBJ2-1; D is unresolved. The end of the DNA is better explained by TRBJ2-7, so the J call may be wrong. CDR3 length: 13 residues. Looked up from germline, CDR1 is MDHEN and CDR2 is SYDVKM. Written as DNA, the CDR3 is TGTGCCAGCAGACCACCGGCACGGAATGAGCAGTACTTC. The encoded protein is CASRPPARNEQYF.